These 2 T cell receptor beta chains were sequenced from one sample in a study of blood T cell repertoires in COVID-19 (dated by TCRdb to the early 2020s). Library generation was performed with the immunoSEQ multiplex PCR assay. Sourced from immuneACCESS, this table was stored by TCRdb with only in-frame sequences that have V and J called. A share of the clones is absent; for the studies checked, an unresolved V gene accounts for under half, and the remainder has no known explanation. The table for this sample lists around 150,000 clones; about 86% of them were counted only once. Together, the top ten hold 7.3% of the sample. Sample: PBMCs or T cells enriched from blood (not recorded which). The receptor source for this set is a man aged 50 to 60 who had recovered from COVID-19.

As for this clone: The junction departs from the called germline gene at one end, perhaps through a read error. Other nucleotide sequences in the sample specify the same CDR3. The chain couples TRBV7-9 to TRBJ1-1; D uncertain. CDR1 is SEHNR, CDR2 FQNEAQ, per germline (reference sequence). CDR3 size: 12 residues. CDR3 sequence reads: CASSLLSTEAFF. In DNA form, the CDR3 reads TGTGCTAGCAGCTTACTCAGCACTGAAGCTTTCTTT.

This clone has just a few counts. This chain links TRBV6-2 or TRBV6-3 with TRBJ2-7; D possibly corresponds to TRBD1 (5 bases). The CDR3 is made up of 13 amino acids. V lost 2 bases to trimming and J lost 3 bases, with 8 bases between them. Germline V lookup: CDR1 MNHEY, CDR2 SVGEGT. CDR3 nucleotides: TGTGCCAGCAGTTACCCCCAGGGCTACGAGCAGTACTTC. Its protein product is CASSYPQGYEQYF.